What follows describes a single T cell receptor beta chain. This sample was included in a study of cytomegalovirus exposure and HLA in healthy donors. CDR1 and CDR2 from the germline V gene are SGHVS and FQNEAQ. V was clipped by 4 bases and J by 6 bases; unmatched bases: 3. The CDR3 sequence is 13 residues long. Primers: 60 Vbeta forward and 13 Jbeta reverse. Some clones are missing from TCRdb's copy, which holds only in-frame ones; the method was immunoSEQ multiplex PCR. The sample lists some 120,000 clones; 65% to 90% were seen once. The sequence derives from a male donor in good health and CMV-seropositive. The sequenced sample consisted of PBMCs. V usage is TRBV7-8 and J usage is TRBJ1-2; 9 positions agree with TRBD1. In DNA form, the CDR3 reads TGTGCCAGCAGCTACAGGGGGCAGGATGGCTACACCTTC. It yields the protein CASSYRGQDGYTF.